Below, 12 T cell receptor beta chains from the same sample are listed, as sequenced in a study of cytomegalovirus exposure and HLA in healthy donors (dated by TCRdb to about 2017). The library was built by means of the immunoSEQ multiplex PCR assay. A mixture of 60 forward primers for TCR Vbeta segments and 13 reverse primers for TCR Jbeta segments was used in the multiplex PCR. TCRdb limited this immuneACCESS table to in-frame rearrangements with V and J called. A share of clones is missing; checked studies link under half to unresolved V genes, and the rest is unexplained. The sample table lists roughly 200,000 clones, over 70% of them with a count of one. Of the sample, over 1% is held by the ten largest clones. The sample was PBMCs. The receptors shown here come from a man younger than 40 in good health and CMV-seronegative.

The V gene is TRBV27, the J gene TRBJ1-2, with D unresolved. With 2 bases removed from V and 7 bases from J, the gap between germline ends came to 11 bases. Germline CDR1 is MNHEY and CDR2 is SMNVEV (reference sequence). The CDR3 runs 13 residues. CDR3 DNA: TGTGCCAGCAGTTTAGGTCTGGGAGGTGGCTACACCTTC. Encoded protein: CASSLGLGGGYTF.

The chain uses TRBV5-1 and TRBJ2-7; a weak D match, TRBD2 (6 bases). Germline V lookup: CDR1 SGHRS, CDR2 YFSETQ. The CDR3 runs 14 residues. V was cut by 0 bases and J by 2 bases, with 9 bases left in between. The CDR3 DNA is TGCGCCAGCAGCTTGGGCTGGGGGGCCTACGAGCAGTACTTC. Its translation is CASSLGWGAYEQYF.

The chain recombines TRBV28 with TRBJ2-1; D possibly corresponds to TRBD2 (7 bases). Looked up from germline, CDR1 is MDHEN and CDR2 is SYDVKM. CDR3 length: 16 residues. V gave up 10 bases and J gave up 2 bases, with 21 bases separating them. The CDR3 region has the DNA TGTGCCACACTAGATCGAAGGGGGGGGGCCTACAATGAGCAGTTCTTC. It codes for CATLDRRGGAYNEQFF.

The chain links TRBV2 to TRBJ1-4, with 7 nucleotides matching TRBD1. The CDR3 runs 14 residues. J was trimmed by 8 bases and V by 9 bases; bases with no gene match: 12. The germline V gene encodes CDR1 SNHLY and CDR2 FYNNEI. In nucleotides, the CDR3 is TGTGCCAGTACTAGACAGGGTCTGAGCGAAAAACTGTTTTTT. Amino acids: CASTRQGLSEKLFF. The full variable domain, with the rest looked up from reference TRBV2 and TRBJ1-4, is EPEVTQTPSHQVTQMGQEVILRCVPISNHLYFYWYRQILGQKVEFLVSFYNNEISEKSEIFDDQFSVERPDGSNFTLKIRSTKLEDSAMYFCASTRQGLSEKLFFGSGTQLSVL.

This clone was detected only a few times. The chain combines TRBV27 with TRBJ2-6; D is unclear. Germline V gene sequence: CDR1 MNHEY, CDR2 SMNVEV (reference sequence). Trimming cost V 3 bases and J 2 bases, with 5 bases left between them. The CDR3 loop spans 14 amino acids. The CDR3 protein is CASSFVTGANVLTF. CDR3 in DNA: TGTGCCAGCAGTTTTGTAACTGGGGCCAACGTCCTGACTTTC. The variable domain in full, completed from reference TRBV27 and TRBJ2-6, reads EAQVTQNPRYLITVTGKKLTVTCSQNMNHEYMSWYRQDPGLGLRQIYYSMNVEVTDKGDVPEGYKVSRKEKRNFPLILESPSPNQTSLYFCASSFVTGANVLTFGAGSRLTVL.

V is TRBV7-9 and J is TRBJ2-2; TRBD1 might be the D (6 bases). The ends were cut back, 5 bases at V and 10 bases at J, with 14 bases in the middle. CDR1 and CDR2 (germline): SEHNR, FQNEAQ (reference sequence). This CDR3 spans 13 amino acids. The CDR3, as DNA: TGTGCCAGCAGCAGGGGACATCTCGCGGAGCTGTTTTTT. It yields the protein CASSRGHLAELFF. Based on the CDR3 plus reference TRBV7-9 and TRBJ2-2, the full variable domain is DTGVSQNPRHKITKRGQNVTFRCDPISEHNRLYWYRQTLGQGPEFLTYFQNEAQLEKSRLLSDRFSAERPKGSFSTLEIQRTEQGDSAMYLCASSRGHLAELFFGEGSRLTVL.

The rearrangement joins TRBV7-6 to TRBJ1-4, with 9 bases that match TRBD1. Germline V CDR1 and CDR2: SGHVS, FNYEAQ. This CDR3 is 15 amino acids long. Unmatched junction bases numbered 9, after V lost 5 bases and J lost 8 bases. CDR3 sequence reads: CASSHHRGLGEKLFF. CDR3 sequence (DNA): TGTGCCAGCAGCCACCACAGGGGGCTCGGGGAAAAACTGTTTTTT.

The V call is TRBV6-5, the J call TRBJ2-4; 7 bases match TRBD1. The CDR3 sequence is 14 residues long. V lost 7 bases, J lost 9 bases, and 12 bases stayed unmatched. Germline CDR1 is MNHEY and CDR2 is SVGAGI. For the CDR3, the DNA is TGTGCCAGCACCGAACTAAGGGGGCAAGTCATTCAGTACTTC. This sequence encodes CASTELRGQVIQYF.

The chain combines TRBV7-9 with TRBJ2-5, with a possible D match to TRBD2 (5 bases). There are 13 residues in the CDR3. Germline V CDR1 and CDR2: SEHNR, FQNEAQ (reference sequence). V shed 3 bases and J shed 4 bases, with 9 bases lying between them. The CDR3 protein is CASSFRTRETQYF. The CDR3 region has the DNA TGTGCCAGCAGCTTCCGGACTCGAGAGACCCAGTACTTC.

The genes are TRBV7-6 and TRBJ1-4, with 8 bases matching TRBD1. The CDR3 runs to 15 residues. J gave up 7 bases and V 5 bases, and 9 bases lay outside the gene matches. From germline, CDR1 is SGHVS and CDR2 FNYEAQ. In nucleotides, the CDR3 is TGTGCCAGCAGCCTCCTTGGGCAGGGGGCTGAAAAACTGTTTTTT. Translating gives CASSLLGQGAEKLFF.

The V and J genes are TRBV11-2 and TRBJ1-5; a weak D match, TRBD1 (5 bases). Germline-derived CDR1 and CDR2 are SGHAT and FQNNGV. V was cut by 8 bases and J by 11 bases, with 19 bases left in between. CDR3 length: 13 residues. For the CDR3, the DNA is TGTGCCAGCCGCTCGCGGGGGGGTGGAGCCCAGCATTTT. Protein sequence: CASRSRGGGAQHF.

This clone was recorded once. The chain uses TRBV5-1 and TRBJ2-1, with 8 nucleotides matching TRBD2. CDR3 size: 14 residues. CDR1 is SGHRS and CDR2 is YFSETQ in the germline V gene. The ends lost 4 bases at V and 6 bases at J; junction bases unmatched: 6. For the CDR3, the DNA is TGCGCCAGCAGCCCGGGACTAGTCGGCAATGAGCAGTTCTTC. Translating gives CASSPGLVGNEQFF.